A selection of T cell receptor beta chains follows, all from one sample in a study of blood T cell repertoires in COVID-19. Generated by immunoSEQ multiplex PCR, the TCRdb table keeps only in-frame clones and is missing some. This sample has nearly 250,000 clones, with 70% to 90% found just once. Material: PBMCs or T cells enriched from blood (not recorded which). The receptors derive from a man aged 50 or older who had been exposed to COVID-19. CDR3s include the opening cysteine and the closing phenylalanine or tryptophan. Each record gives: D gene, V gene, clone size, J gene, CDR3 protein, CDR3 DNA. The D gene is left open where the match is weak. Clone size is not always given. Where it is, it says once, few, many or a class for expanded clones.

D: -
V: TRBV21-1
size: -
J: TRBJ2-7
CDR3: CASSVRVAGYEQYF
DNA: TGTGCCAGCAGCGTGCGGGTAGCGGGGTACGAGCAGTACTTC

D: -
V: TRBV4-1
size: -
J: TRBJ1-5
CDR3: CASSQDAGAGSNQPQHF
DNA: TGCGCCAGCAGCCAAGATGCGGGGGCGGGAAGCAATCAGCCCCAGCATTTT

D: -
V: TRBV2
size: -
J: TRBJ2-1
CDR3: CASSEERTPNEQFF
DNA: TGTGCCAGCAGTGAAGAGAGGACACCCAATGAGCAGTTCTTC

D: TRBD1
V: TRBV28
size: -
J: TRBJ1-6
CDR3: CASSTPTGTGFSPLHF
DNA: TGTGCCAGCAGCACCCCTACCGGGACAGGGTTTTCACCCCTCCACTTT

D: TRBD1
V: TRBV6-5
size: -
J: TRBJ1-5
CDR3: CASSRTGGNNQPQHF
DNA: TGTGCCAGCAGTCGGACAGGGGGGAACAATCAGCCCCAGCATTTT

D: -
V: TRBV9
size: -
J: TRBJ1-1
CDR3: CASSLGAKNTEAFF
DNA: TGTGCCAGCAGCCTGGGGGCGAAGAACACTGAAGCTTTCTTT

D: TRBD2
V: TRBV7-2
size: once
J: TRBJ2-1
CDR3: CASSLGGLFLNEQFF
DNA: TGTGCCAGCAGCTTAGGGGGACTATTCCTTAATGAGCAGTTCTTC

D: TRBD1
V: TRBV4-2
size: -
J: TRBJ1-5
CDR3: CASSPSLVRTGGAGSNQPQHF
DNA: TGTGCCAGCAGCCCGTCCCTGGTCAGGACAGGGGGCGCGGGGAGCAATCAGCCCCAGCATTTT

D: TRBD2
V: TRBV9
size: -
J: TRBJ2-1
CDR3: CASSPTSVPYNEQFF
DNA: TGTGCCAGCAGCCCTACTAGCGTCCCCTACAATGAGCAGTTCTTC

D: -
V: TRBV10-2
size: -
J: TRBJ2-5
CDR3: CASGERLLETQYF
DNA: TGCGCCAGCGGGGAGAGACTTTTGGAGACCCAGTACTTC

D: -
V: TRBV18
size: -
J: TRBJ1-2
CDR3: CASSPVRETNYGYTF
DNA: TGTGCCAGCTCACCGGTAAGGGAGACTAACTATGGCTACACCTTC

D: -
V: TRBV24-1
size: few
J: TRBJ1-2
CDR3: CATSDLRGDGYTF
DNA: TGTGCCACCAGTGATTTGCGAGGAGATGGCTACACCTTC

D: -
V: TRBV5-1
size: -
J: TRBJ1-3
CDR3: CASSLGQSGNTIYF
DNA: TGCGCCAGCAGCTTAGGACAGTCCGGAAACACCATATATTTT

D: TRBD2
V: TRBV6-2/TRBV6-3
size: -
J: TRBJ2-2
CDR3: CASSSPGLENTGELFF
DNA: TGTGCCAGCAGTTCTCCGGGACTAGAGAACACCGGGGAGCTGTTTTTT

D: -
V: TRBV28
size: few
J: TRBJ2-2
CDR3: CASMVSETANTGELFF
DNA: TGTGCCAGCATGGTTTCCGAGACAGCGAACACCGGGGAGCTGTTTTTT

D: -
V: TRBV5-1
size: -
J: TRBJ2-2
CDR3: CASSLLAYTGELFF
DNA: TGCGCCAGCAGCTTGTTAGCGTACACCGGGGAGCTGTTTTTT

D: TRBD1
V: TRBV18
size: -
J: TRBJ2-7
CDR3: CASSPLDRVTEQYF
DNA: TGTGCCAGCTCACCATTGGACAGGGTAACCGAGCAGTACTTC

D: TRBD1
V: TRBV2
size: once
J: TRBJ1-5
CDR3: CASALQGIQPQHF
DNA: TGTGCCAGCGCGTTACAGGGGATTCAGCCCCAGCATTTT

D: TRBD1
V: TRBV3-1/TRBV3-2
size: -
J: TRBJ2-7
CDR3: CASSRSLTGNYEQYF
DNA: TGTGCCAGCAGCCGTTCCCTGACAGGGAACTACGAGCAGTACTTC

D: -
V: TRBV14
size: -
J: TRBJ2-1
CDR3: CASSQRLVYNEQFF
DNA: TGTGCCAGCAGCCAAAGACTAGTTTACAATGAGCAGTTCTTC

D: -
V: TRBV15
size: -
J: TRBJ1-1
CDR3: CATSRDSHTEAFF
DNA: TGTGCCACCAGCAGAGACAGTCACACTGAAGCTTTCTTT

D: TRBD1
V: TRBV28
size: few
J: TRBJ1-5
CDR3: CASSLIGTGVEPQHF
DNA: TGTGCCAGCAGTCTTATTGGGACAGGGGTAGAGCCCCAGCATTTT

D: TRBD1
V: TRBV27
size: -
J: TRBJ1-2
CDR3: CASSWTGGYGYTF
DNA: TGTGCCAGCAGTTGGACAGGGGGTTATGGCTACACCTTC

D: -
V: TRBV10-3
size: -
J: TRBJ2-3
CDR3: CAISGRDSRTDTQYF
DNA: TGTGCCATCAGTGGGCGGGACAGTCGCACAGATACGCAGTATTTT

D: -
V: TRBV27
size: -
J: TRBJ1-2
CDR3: CASSFSANYGYTF
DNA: TGTGCCAGCAGTTTCTCAGCTAACTATGGCTACACCTTC

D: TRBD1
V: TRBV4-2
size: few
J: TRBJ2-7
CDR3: CASSQPDRDEQYF
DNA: TGTGCCAGCAGCCAACCAGACAGGGACGAGCAGTACTTC

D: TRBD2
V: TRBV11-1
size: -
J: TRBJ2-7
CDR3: CASSLGLAGAVEQYF
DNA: TGTGCCAGCAGCTTAGGCCTAGCGGGGGCTGTCGAGCAGTACTTC